Each of the 28 T cell receptor beta chains below was sequenced from the same sample in a study of early T cells in non-severe SARS-CoV-2 infection. Using its own MiXCR run on the 5' RACE reads, TCRdb lists one record per CDR3 protein. This sample has more than 75,000 distinct CDR3 sequences; 12% to 15% occur once, and the top ten carry about 6%. The sequencing input was whole blood. The receptors originated from an adult who was a healthcare worker with PCR-confirmed SARS-CoV-2 infection or an uninfected control (not recorded which).

Ten or more counts support this clonotype. The DNA of the CDR3 is TGTGCCAGCAGCCCCCACGGGGCCCTGAATGAGCAGTTCTTC. This encodes CASSPHGALNEQFF. This chain connects TRBV13 to TRBJ2-1; D possibly uses TRBD1 or TRBD2 (5 bases each). The CDR3 runs 14 residues. Germline lookup yields CDR1 PRHDT and CDR2 FYEKMQ (reference sequence). V shed 5 bases and J shed 7 bases, with 15 bases lying between them.

CDR3 sequence reads: CASSSAGRFYSTDTQYF. Written as DNA, the CDR3 is TGTGCCAGCAGTTCCGCCGGAAGGTTCTACAGCACAGATACGCAGTATTTT. V and J are TRBV11-1 and TRBJ2-3, with D uncertain. In germline, CDR1 is SGHAT, CDR2 FQDESV (reference sequence). The CDR3 runs to 17 residues. Trimming took off 6 bases at V and 0 bases at J, with 19 bases between the two ends.

This clonotype has more than one count but fewer than ten. The chain employs TRBV6-2 or TRBV6-3 and TRBJ1-6; the D is unclear. Trimming stripped 6 bases from V and 3 bases from J, with 15 bases between. Germline V CDR1 and CDR2: MNHEY, SVGEGT. The CDR3 runs 16 residues. The CDR3 sequence: CASRISHSGYNSPLHF. The CDR3 DNA reads TGTGCCAGCAGGATTTCCCACAGCGGCTATAATTCACCCCTCCACTTT.

This clonotype came up a few times. The chain uses TRBV7-8 and TRBJ2-3, with TRBD1 identical over 12 bases. Looked up from germline, CDR1 is SGHVS and CDR2 is FQNEAQ. The CDR3 spans 17 residues. V trimming: 4 bases; J trimming: 4 bases; junction bases outside the gene matches: 9. The DNA for the CDR3 is TGTGCCAGCAGCTCGCAGGGGTGGGACAGGGGGCCAGATACGCAGTATTTT. It codes for CASSSQGWDRGPDTQYF. Full variable domain (outside the CDR3, taken from reference TRBV7-8 and TRBJ2-3): GAGVSQSPRYKVAKRGQDVALRCDPISGHVSLFWYQQALGQGPEFLTYFQNEAQLDKSGLPSDRFFAERPEGSVSTLKIQRTQQEDSAVYLCASSSQGWDRGPDTQYFGPGTRLTVL.

A few counts support this clonotype. This chain uses TRBV6-5 with TRBJ2-7, with TRBD2 as a possible D gene (5 bases). This CDR3 spans 13 amino acids. Per the germline V gene, CDR1 is MNHEY and CDR2 is SVGAGI. Trimming cost V 7 bases and J 2 bases, with 12 bases left between them. The CDR3 loop is CASKVDGTYEQYF. The CDR3 DNA follows: TGTGCCAGCAAAGTCGACGGGACCTACGAGCAGTACTTC.

The chain's CDR3 is CAWSLRETRQDTEAFF. The CDR3 DNA reads TGTGCCTGGAGTCTTAGAGAGACCCGTCAGGACACTGAAGCTTTCTTT. V and J are TRBV30 and TRBJ1-1, with no clear D. Germline V lookup: CDR1 GTSNPN, CDR2 SVGIG (reference sequence). The CDR3 runs to 16 residues. The V and J ends lost 2 bases and 3 bases respectively, with 19 bases between them.

A few counts support this clonotype. The chain recombines TRBV21-1 with TRBJ1-4; the tabulated D call, TRBD1, remains unverified against the DNA. TRBV21-1 is reported as a pseudogene. There are 15 residues in the CDR3. In nucleotides, the CDR3 is TGTGCCAGCAGCAAATTGTCGGGGGCGGACGAAAAACTGTTTTTT. This translates into CASSKLSGADEKLFF.

The chain is built from TRBV7-2 and TRBJ1-1; 9 bases are a match to TRBD1. The CDR3 extends over 16 amino acids. V gave up 4 bases and J gave up 5 bases; unmatched junction bases: 11. CDR1 is SGHTA, CDR2 FQGNSA, per germline. The CDR3 DNA reads TGTGCCAGCAGCTCGATGTTTACAGGGGGCAAGACTGAAGCTTTCTTT. It encodes CASSSMFTGGKTEAFF.

This chain links TRBV20-1 with TRBJ1-2; 7 bases line up with TRBD1. Germline CDR1 DFQATT, CDR2 SNEGSKA (reference sequence). The trim removed 4 bases at V and 2 bases at J, leaving 1 base unmatched. This CDR3 has 12 residues. This chain's CDR3 is CSATGGNYGYTF. The CDR3 bases are TGCAGTGCTACAGGGGGGAACTATGGCTACACCTTC.

The sample holds a few counts of this clonotype. The chain has TRBV29-1 and TRBJ2-5, with D uncertain. Trimming removed 4 bases at V and 4 bases at J, with 7 bases between. The CDR3 is made up of 11 amino acids. Looked up from germline, CDR1 is SQVTM and CDR2 is ANQGSEA. Here the CDR3 DNA reads TGCAGCGTTGTCAAGGGAGAGACCCAGTACTTC. Translation: CSVVKGETQYF.

This clonotype showed up many times. This chain uses TRBV7-9 with TRBJ2-6; 7 positions match TRBD1. This CDR3 has 15 residues. Losses at the gene ends were 4 bases for V and 2 bases for J; bases not matched to a gene: 2. The germline V gene encodes CDR1 SEHNR and CDR2 FQNEAQ (reference sequence). In DNA, the CDR3 is TGTGCCAGCAGCTCCACAGGGGCTGGGGCCAACGTCCTGACTTTC. Protein sequence: CASSSTGAGANVLTF.

The rearrangement joins TRBV5-1 to TRBJ2-3; 8 bases line up with TRBD2. The CDR3 is 16 amino acids. With V trimmed by 0 bases and J by 2 bases, 5 bases remained unmatched. Germline V gives CDR1 SGHRS, CDR2 YFSETQ. The CDR3 nucleotides are TGCGCCAGCAGCTTGGTAGCGGGGAGAATCACAGATACGCAGTATTTT. This codes for CASSLVAGRITDTQYF.

J is TRBJ2-3 and V is TRBV5-1; the match to TRBD2 covers 11 bases. In germline, CDR1 is SGHRS, CDR2 YFSETQ. The V and J ends lost 4 bases and 9 bases, in that order; junction bases with no gene match: 19. This CDR3 has 18 residues. The CDR3 bases are TGCGCCAGCAGCGCACTACCCTCGACTAGCGGGGTAGCCCCGACGCAGTATTTT. This codes for CASSALPSTSGVAPTQYF.

This clonotype was seen many times. The rearrangement links TRBV6-1 to TRBJ2-2; 12 bases agree with TRBD2. The junction had 10 bases not matched to a gene; V was cut back by 2 bases and J by 0 bases. The germline gives CDR1 MNHNS, CDR2 SASEGT. CDR3 size: 20 residues. The CDR3, as DNA: TGTGCCAGCAGTGAAAGGGTAACTAGCGGGGGGACCGCGAACACCGGGGAGCTGTTTTTT. Encoded protein: CASSERVTSGGTANTGELFF.

This clonotype was counted at least ten times. The chain recombines TRBV6-1 with TRBJ2-2; 10 bases map to TRBD2. From germline, CDR1 is MNHNS and CDR2 SASEGT. The CDR3 runs to 17 residues. V shed 10 bases and J 2 bases; nucleotides not matched to a gene: 13. The chain's CDR3 is CATSYLSGGSNTGELFF. Here the CDR3 DNA reads TGTGCCACCTCTTACCTTAGCGGGGGGTCAAACACCGGGGAGCTGTTTTTT.

There are many counts of this clonotype. The gene calls are TRBV27 and TRBJ1-6; unclear D gene. The germline gives CDR1 MNHEY, CDR2 SMNVEV (reference sequence). The V end was cut by 3 bases, the J end by 9 bases, with 6 bases between. This CDR3 contains 12 residues. The CDR3: CASSFGVSPLHF. CDR3 nucleotide sequence: TGTGCCAGCAGTTTTGGAGTTTCACCCCTCCACTTT.

This clonotype was found a few times. The chain joins TRBV11-2 to TRBJ2-5; 10 bases are shared with TRBD2. The germline CDR1 and CDR2 sequences are SGHAT and FQNNGV. CDR3 length: 16 amino acids. V shed 5 bases, J shed 1 base, and the junction held 7 bases outside the gene matches. CDR3 loop: CASSRRSGGAQETQYF. Here the CDR3 DNA reads TGTGCCAGCAGCCGCCGCAGCGGGGGGGCCCAAGAGACCCAGTACTTC.

This chain links TRBV30 with TRBJ2-3, with 8 bases lining up with TRBD2. Germline assignment: CDR1 GTSNPN and CDR2 SVGIG (reference sequence). The V gene end was trimmed by 1 base and the J gene end by 5 bases; junction bases not matched to a gene: 5. The CDR3 extends over 14 amino acids. The CDR3, as DNA: TGTGCCTGGAGTGCGGGGGGGGTGATAGATACGCAGTATTTT. Amino acid sequence: CAWSAGGVIDTQYF.

This clonotype has ten or more counts. J is TRBJ1-4 and V is TRBV5-1, with D perhaps TRBD1 (5 bases). From germline, CDR1 is SGHRS and CDR2 YFSETQ. Trimming stripped 0 bases from V and 4 bases from J, with 13 bases between. The CDR3 is 16 residues long. The CDR3: CASSLDPSGGNEKLFF. The CDR3 DNA reads as TGCGCCAGCAGCTTGGACCCATCTGGGGGTAATGAAAAACTGTTTTTT.

V usage is TRBV5-1 and J usage is TRBJ1-4, with 7 bases that match TRBD1. The CDR3 covers 14 residues. The V gene's germline CDR1 is SGHRS and CDR2 YFSETQ. V trimming: 3 bases; J trimming: 10 bases; junction bases outside the gene matches: 9. Here the CDR3 reads CASSYQGDGGKLFF. In DNA, the CDR3 is TGCGCCAGCAGCTATCAGGGGGACGGCGGAAAACTGTTTTTT.

Only a few counts were recorded for this clonotype. The chain uses TRBV29-1 and TRBJ1-2; D uncertain. Looked up from germline, CDR1 is SQVTM and CDR2 is ANQGSEA. Trimming pared 8 bases from V and 8 bases from J, leaving 9 bases between. The CDR3 extends over 9 amino acids. CDR3 DNA sequence: TGCAGCTCACGGGAGGGCTACACCTTC. Protein: CSSREGYTF.

In its sample, this clonotype was seen a few times. The chain uses TRBV5-1 and TRBJ2-5; 8 nucleotides agree with TRBD2. CDR1 is SGHRS, CDR2 YFSETQ, per germline. V shed 5 bases, J shed 1 base, and the junction held 4 bases outside the gene matches. The CDR3 runs 14 residues. CDR3 region: CASRQAGVQETQYF. DNA for the CDR3: TGCGCCAGCAGGCAAGCGGGGGTCCAAGAGACCCAGTACTTC.

This clonotype has a count of ten or more. The gene calls are TRBV28 and TRBJ1-1, with D unclear. Looked up from germline, CDR1 is MDHEN and CDR2 is SYDVKM. This CDR3 has 15 amino acids. V lost 3 bases to trimming and J lost 1 base, with 12 bases between them. The CDR3 protein is CASSLTQDQNTEAFF. For the CDR3, the DNA is TGTGCCAGCAGTTTGACCCAGGATCAGAACACTGAAGCTTTCTTT.

This clonotype was counted ten times or more. CDR3 in DNA: TGTGCCAGCAGCTTAGGGTCAGGGACGAACACTGAAGCTTTCTTT. It yields the protein CASSLGSGTNTEAFF. This chain connects TRBV11-2 to TRBJ1-1; D might be TRBD1 (5 bases). The germline V gene encodes CDR1 SGHAT and CDR2 FQNNGV. The CDR3 is 15 residues long. Trimming pared 1 base from V and 1 base from J, leaving 10 bases between.

There are many counts of this clonotype. This rearrangement joins TRBV18 to TRBJ2-3, with 13 bases aligning to TRBD2. Per germline, CDR1 KGHSH and CDR2 LQKENI. CDR3 length: 17 residues. Trimming cost V 3 bases and J 7 bases; bases outside gene matches: 10. CDR3 coding DNA: TGTGCCAGCTCACCGCCCACTAGCGGGGGGGCGTTAAATACGCAGTATTTT. As protein: CASSPPTSGGALNTQYF.

The chain is built from TRBV9 and TRBJ1-6; 8 bases match TRBD1. The CDR3 length is 16 residues. V shed 3 bases, J shed 6 bases, and the junction held 8 bases outside the gene matches. Germline CDR1 SGDLS, CDR2 YYNGEE. The CDR3: CASSARQGIGNSPLHF. In nucleotides, the CDR3 is TGTGCCAGCAGCGCTCGACAGGGGATCGGTAATTCACCCCTCCACTTT.

This clonotype was observed a handful of times. This sequence joins TRBV10-3 and TRBJ2-7, with D unclear. The germline gives CDR1 ENHRY, CDR2 SYGVKD. The CDR3 runs 13 residues. V shed 8 bases and J shed 3 bases, with 14 bases lying between them. The CDR3 here is CAIRTPTNYEQYF. In DNA form, the CDR3 reads TGTGCCATCCGGACCCCCACCAACTACGAGCAGTACTTC.

This clonotype was counted ten times or more. The chain employs TRBV19 and TRBJ1-1, with 7 bases matching TRBD1. Germline assignment: CDR1 LNHDA and CDR2 SQIVND (reference sequence). The CDR3 has 14 residues. After removal of 5 bases from V and 0 bases from J, the junction contained 3 bases not matched to a gene. In DNA form, the CDR3 reads TGTGCCAGTAGTGGGGGACAGCTGAACACTGAAGCTTTCTTT. Translating gives CASSGGQLNTEAFF.